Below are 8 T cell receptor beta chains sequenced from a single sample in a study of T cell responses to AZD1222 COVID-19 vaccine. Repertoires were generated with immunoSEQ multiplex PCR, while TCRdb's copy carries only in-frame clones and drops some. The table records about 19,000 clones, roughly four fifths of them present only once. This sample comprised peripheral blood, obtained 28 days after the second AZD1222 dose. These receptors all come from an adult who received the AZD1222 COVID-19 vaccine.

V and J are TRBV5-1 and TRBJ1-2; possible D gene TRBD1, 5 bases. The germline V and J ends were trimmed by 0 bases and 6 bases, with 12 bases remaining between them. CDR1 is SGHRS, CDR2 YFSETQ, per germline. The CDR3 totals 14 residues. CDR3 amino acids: CASSLVGRENGYTF. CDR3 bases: TGCGCCAGCAGCTTGGTCGGCAGGGAAAATGGCTACACCTTC.

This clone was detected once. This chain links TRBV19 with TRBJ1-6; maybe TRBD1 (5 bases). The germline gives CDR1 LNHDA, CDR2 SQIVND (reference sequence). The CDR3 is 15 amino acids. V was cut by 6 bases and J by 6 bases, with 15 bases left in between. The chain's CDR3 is CASRPRQRPNSPLHF. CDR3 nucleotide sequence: TGTGCCAGTAGACCTCGACAGCGACCTAATTCACCCCTCCACTTT.

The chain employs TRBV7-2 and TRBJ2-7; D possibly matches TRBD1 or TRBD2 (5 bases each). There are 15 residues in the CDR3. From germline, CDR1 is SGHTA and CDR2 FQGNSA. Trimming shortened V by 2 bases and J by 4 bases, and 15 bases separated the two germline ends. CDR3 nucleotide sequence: TGTGCCAGCAGCTTATCCAGGGTAGCGAGGTACGAGCAGTACTTC. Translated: CASSLSRVARYEQYF.

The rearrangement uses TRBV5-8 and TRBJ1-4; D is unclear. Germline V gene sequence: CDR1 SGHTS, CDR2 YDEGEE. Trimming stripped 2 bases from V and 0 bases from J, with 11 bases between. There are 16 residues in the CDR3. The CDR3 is CASSFYLSATNEKLFF. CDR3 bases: TGTGCCAGCAGCTTCTACCTATCGGCAACTAATGAAAAACTGTTTTTT.

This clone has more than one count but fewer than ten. The CDR3 DNA follows: TGTGCCAGCAGCGTGGGCGCCGATAACACTGAAGCTTTCTTT. Its translation is CASSVGADNTEAFF. This chain links TRBV9 with TRBJ1-1; D unresolved. Germline V gene lookup returns CDR1 SGDLS and CDR2 YYNGEE. The CDR3 loop spans 14 amino acids. V was clipped by 2 bases and J by 2 bases, with 10 bases between them.

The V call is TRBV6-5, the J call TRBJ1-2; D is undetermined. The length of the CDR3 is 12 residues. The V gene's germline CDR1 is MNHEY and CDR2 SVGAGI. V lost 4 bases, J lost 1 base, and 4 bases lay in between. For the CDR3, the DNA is TGTGCCAGCAGTTCGGTTAACTATGGCTACACCTTC. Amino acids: CASSSVNYGYTF.

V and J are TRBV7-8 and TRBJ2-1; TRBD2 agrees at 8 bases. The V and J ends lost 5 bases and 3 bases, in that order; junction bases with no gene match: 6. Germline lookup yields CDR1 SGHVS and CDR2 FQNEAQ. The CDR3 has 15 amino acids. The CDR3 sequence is CASSLREGDYNEQFF. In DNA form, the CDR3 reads TGTGCCAGCAGCCTCCGGGAGGGCGACTACAATGAGCAGTTCTTC.

The DNA for the CDR3 is TGTGCCAGCAGTGAATTTAAGTGGAGGACAGAAGAGACCCAGTACTTC. This encodes CASSEFKWRTEETQYF. This chain connects TRBV6-1 to TRBJ2-5, with D perhaps matching TRBD1 (6 bases). The ends were cut back, 2 bases at V and 3 bases at J, with 16 bases in the middle. Per the germline V gene, CDR1 is MNHNS and CDR2 is SASEGT. This CDR3 region has 16 residues.